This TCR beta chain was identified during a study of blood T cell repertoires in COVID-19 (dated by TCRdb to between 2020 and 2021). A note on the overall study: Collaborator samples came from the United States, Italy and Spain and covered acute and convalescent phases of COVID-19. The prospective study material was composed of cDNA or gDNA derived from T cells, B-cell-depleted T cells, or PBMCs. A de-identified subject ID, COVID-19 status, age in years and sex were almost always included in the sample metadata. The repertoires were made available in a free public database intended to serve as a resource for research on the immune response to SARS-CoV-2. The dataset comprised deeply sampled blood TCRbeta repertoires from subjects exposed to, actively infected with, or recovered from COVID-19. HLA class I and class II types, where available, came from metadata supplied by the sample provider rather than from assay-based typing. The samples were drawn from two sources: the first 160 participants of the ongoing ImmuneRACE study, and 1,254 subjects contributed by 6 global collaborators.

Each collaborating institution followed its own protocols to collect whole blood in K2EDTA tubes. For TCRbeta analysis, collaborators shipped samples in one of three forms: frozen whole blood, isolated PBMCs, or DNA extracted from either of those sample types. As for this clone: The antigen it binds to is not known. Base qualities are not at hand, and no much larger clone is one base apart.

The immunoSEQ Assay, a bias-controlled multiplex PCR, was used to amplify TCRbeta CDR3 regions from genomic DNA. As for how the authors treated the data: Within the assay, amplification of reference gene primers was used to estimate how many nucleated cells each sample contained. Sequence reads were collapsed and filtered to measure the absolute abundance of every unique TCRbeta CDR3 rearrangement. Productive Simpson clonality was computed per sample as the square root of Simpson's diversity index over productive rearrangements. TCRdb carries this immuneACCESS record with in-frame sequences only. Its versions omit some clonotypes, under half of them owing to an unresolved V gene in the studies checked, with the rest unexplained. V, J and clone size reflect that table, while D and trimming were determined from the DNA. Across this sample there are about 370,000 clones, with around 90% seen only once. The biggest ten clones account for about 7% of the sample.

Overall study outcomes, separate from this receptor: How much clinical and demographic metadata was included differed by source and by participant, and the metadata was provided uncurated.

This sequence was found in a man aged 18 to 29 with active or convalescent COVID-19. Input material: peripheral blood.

The CDR3: CASSLTGGFVQPQHF. The sequenced DNA is TGTGCCAGCAGCTTGACAGGGGGCTTCGTTCAGCCCCAGCATTTT. The sequence links TRBV7-2 to TRBJ1-5; 10 bases in the junction line up with TRBD1. CDR1 and CDR2 (SGHTA, FQGNSA) derive from the germline V gene. V is pruned by 3 bases and J by 6 bases, leaving 5 bases of the junction without a gene match. The CDR3 covers 15 residues, taking in both the cysteine and the phenylalanine. The sequence is cut down to CDR3 DNA, 45 bases in frame from base 1.